This entry is about one T cell receptor beta chain. What it binds is not known. The sample's time point: recipient sample about 28 days before transplant, after cytoreduction. Blood collection times were about day -28 and days 30, 100, 180 posttransplant. The sample belongs to a study of T cell clonotyping in hematopoietic cell transplantation. In germline, CDR1 is MRHNA, CDR2 SNTAGT. With V trimmed by 2 bases and J by 8 bases, 6 bases remained unmatched. The length of the CDR3 is 15 residues. Study conclusions and caveats: Broader posttransplant TCR repertoire diversity was predicted by graft donor and pretransplant recipient Inverse Simpson Index values.

Sequencing used immunoSEQ multiplex PCR; TCRdb keeps in-frame clones, though not all of them. The sample includes about 29,000 clones, 60% to 85% of them seen just once. The receptor's source is a woman aged 25 to 39 with chronic myeloid leukemia. Some clones in this sample may be carry-over from other donors' samples. Sequencing used peripheral blood mononuclear cells, obtained before stem cell transplant. This rearrangement joins TRBV6-4 to TRBJ2-1, with 10 bases identical to TRBD2. CDR3 sequence reads: CASSDGASGGDEQFF. The CDR3 region has the DNA TGTGCCAGCAGTGACGGGGCTAGCGGGGGTGATGAGCAGTTCTTC.